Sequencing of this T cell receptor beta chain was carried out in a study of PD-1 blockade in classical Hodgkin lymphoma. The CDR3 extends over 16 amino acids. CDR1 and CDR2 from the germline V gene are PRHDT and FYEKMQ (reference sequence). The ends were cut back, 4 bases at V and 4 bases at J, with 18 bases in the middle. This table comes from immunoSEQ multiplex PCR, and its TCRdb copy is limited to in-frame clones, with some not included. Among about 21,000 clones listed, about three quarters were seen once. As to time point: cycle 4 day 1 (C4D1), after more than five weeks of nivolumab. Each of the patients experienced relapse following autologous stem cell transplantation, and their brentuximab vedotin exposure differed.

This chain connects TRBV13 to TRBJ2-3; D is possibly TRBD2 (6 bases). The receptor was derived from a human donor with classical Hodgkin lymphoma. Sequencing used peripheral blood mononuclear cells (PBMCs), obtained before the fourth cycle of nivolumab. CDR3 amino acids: CASSSKGPAGSDTQYF. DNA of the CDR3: TGTGCCAGCAGCTCGAAGGGACCAGCGGGCTCAGATACGCAGTATTTT.